These 20 T cell receptor beta chains share one sample of origin, sequenced in a study of T cell changes during pregnancy in multiple sclerosis. The protocol was immunoSEQ multiplex PCR, while the TCRdb copy is restricted to in-frame clones and leaves out a portion. The sample records about 40,000 clones, 90% to 95% being singletons. Sequencing used CD8+ T cells from peripheral blood mononuclear cells, obtained before pregnancy. Receptors were obtained from a female donor with multiple sclerosis, enrolled in a pregnancy study.

The V gene is TRBV11-2, the J gene TRBJ2-7; the match to TRBD2 covers 7 bases. V was clipped by 2 bases and J by 2 bases; unmatched bases: 3. Germline V gene data show CDR1 as SGHAT and CDR2 as FQNNGV. This CDR3 is 14 amino acids long. The CDR3 bases are TGTGCCAGCAGCTTACTGGGGGGGGCCTACGAGCAGTACTTC. This gives the protein CASSLLGGAYEQYF. Looking up the rest from reference TRBV11-2 and TRBJ2-7 gives the full variable domain: EAGVAQSPRYKIIEKRQSVAFWCNPISGHATLYWYQQILGQGPKLLIQFQNNGVVDDSQLPKDRFSAERLKGVDSTLKIQPAKLEDSAVYLCASSLLGGAYEQYFGPGTRLTVT.

The chain couples TRBV28 to TRBJ2-7; unclear D gene. CDR3 length equals 13 residues. Germline V gene lookup returns CDR1 MDHEN and CDR2 SYDVKM. The V end was cut by 2 bases, the J end by 0 bases, with 5 bases between. In DNA, the CDR3 is TGTGCCAGCAGTTTAGGCAACTCCTACGAGCAGTACTTC. This translates into CASSLGNSYEQYF.

The chain links TRBV6-1 to TRBJ2-5; tentatively, D is TRBD1 (6 bases). Near its end, the DNA agrees better with TRBJ2-7, so the J call may be wrong. CDR1 is MNHNS and CDR2 is SASEGT in the germline V gene. CDR3 length equals 13 residues. CDR3 coding DNA: TGTGCCAGCAGTGAGGACAGACCCTACGAGCAGTACTTC. Amino acid sequence: CASSEDRPYEQYF.

This clone was seen a few times. The V call is TRBV11-3, the J call TRBJ1-1; D is possibly TRBD1 (5 bases). The V and J ends lost 5 bases and 5 bases respectively, with 12 bases between them. This CDR3 spans 13 amino acids. Germline CDR1 and CDR2: SGHNT and YENEEA. The CDR3 loop reads CASSLGRTTEAFF. CDR3 DNA: TGTGCCAGCAGCCTAGGGCGGACAACTGAAGCTTTCTTT.

The CDR3 DNA sequence: TGTGCCAGCCAACTAGCGGGAGGGCCAAATAATGAGCAGTTCTTC. This sequence encodes CASQLAGGPNNEQFF. The V gene is TRBV6-1, the J gene TRBJ2-1; 13 nucleotides align to TRBD2. CDR3 length equals 15 residues. Unmatched junction bases numbered 8, after V lost 8 bases and J lost 7 bases. The germline gives CDR1 MNHNS, CDR2 SASEGT.

The gene calls are TRBV27 and TRBJ2-7; weak D call: TRBD1 (7 bases). This CDR3 is 14 amino acids long. Germline V gene sequence: CDR1 MNHEY, CDR2 SMNVEV (reference sequence). Deletions cut 10 bases from V and 2 bases from J, with 18 bases between. The CDR3 DNA reads TGTGCCACCGGGGGAACAGGGGCAACCTACGAGCAGTACTTC. Protein product: CATGGTGATYEQYF.

The chain recombines TRBV27 with TRBJ2-1, with TRBD2 matching over 11 bases. Germline V gives CDR1 MNHEY, CDR2 SMNVEV (reference sequence). The length of the CDR3 is 18 residues. The ends lost 3 bases at V and 6 bases at J; junction bases unmatched: 13. CDR3 protein: CASSFQTSGTPWGNEQFF. CDR3 in DNA: TGTGCCAGCAGTTTCCAGACTAGCGGGACCCCCTGGGGCAATGAGCAGTTCTTC.

The V gene is TRBV14, the J gene TRBJ2-1; D perhaps matches TRBD2 (7 bases). The CDR3 has 17 residues. V lost 1 base and J lost 8, with 21 bases in between. CDR1 is SGHDN, CDR2 FVKESK, per germline. The CDR3: CASSQVIGLGGEDEQFF. The CDR3 DNA reads as TGTGCCAGCAGCCAAGTAATCGGACTAGGGGGGGAGGATGAGCAGTTCTTC.

This rearrangement joins TRBV28 to TRBJ2-7; D is possibly TRBD2 (6 bases). CDR3 size: 14 residues. Germline loops: CDR1 MDHEN, CDR2 SYDVKM. Trimming took off 10 bases at V and 2 bases at J, with 18 bases between the two ends. The CDR3 reads CATSALAGPYEQYF. The CDR3 DNA is TGTGCCACCTCGGCTCTCGCGGGGCCCTACGAGCAGTACTTC.

The chain employs TRBV28 and TRBJ1-5; 12 nucleotides match TRBD1. This CDR3 contains 19 residues. Germline trimming cut 2 bases from V and 1 base from J; bases unmatched to any gene: 9. Germline-derived CDR1 and CDR2 are MDHEN and SYDVKM. The CDR3 loop is CASSLDEGTGGASNQPQHF. In DNA, the CDR3 is TGTGCCAGCAGTTTAGATGAGGGGACAGGGGGCGCGAGCAATCAGCCCCAGCATTTT.

Here the CDR3 reads CASSVGLADNEQFF. CDR3 in DNA: TGCGCCAGCAGCGTGGGACTAGCGGACAATGAGCAGTTCTTC. This chain links TRBV5-1 with TRBJ2-1; TRBD2 matches at 11 bases. This CDR3 has 14 residues. The germline V gene encodes CDR1 SGHRS and CDR2 YFSETQ. V gave up 4 bases and J gave up 5 bases; unmatched junction bases: 2.

The V call is TRBV4-1, the J call TRBJ2-7, with D perhaps matching TRBD1 (5 bases). The CDR3 sequence is 13 residues long. V was shortened by 1 base and J by 6 bases, with 10 bases between the two germline ends. The germline V gene has CDR1 MGHRA and CDR2 YSYEKL. CDR3: CASSQVQGPEQYF. CDR3 DNA sequence: TGCGCCAGCAGCCAAGTTCAGGGCCCCGAGCAGTACTTC.

V and J are TRBV5-4 and TRBJ2-3; D gene ambiguous. The germline V gene encodes CDR1 SGHNT and CDR2 YYREEE (reference sequence). The CDR3 has 17 residues. V gave up 0 bases and J gave up 0 bases, with 14 bases separating them. The CDR3 sequence is CASSLDWVASSTDTQYF. The CDR3 DNA reads TGTGCCAGCAGCTTGGACTGGGTAGCTTCTAGCACAGATACGCAGTATTTT. The full variable domain, rest sourced from reference TRBV5-4 and TRBJ2-3, is ETGVTQSPTHLIKTRGQQVTLRCSSQSGHNTVSWYQQALGQGPQFIFQYYREEENGRGNFPPRFSGLQFPNYSSELNVNALELDDSALYLCASSLDWVASSTDTQYFGPGTRLTVL.

The chain uses TRBV14 and TRBJ2-5; a possible D gene is TRBD1 (5 bases). The ends were cut back, 4 bases at V and 4 bases at J, with 22 bases in the middle. The germline CDR1 and CDR2 sequences are SGHDN and FVKESK. The CDR3 loop spans 17 amino acids. CDR3 sequence reads: CASSLNAGYQGAETQYF. DNA of the CDR3: TGTGCCAGCAGCCTTAATGCCGGGTACCAGGGCGCAGAGACCCAGTACTTC. Together with reference TRBV14 and TRBJ2-5, the CDR3 gives the full variable domain: EAGVTQFPSHSVIEKGQTVTLRCDPISGHDNLYWYRRVMGKEIKFLLHFVKESKQDESGMPNNRFLAERTGGTYSTLKVQPAELEDSGVYFCASSLNAGYQGAETQYFGPGTRLLVL.

The CDR3 nucleotides are TGTGCCTGGAGCCCAATTGGACTAGCGGGTCTCTACGAGCAGTACTTC. It encodes CAWSPIGLAGLYEQYF. This chain uses TRBV30 with TRBJ2-7; TRBD2 matches 11 bases. Germline V gene lookup returns CDR1 GTSNPN and CDR2 SVGIG (reference sequence). The ends lost 3 bases at V and 3 bases at J; junction bases unmatched: 10. The CDR3 has 16 amino acids.

The chain combines TRBV9 with TRBJ1-1; D is unclear. The CDR3 has 14 amino acids. Germline V gives CDR1 SGDLS, CDR2 YYNGEE. Deletions cut 0 bases from V and 3 bases from J, with 9 bases between. CDR3 loop: CASSVGWEDTEAFF. The CDR3 coding sequence is TGTGCCAGCAGCGTAGGGTGGGAGGACACTGAAGCTTTCTTT.

The genes are TRBV7-2 and TRBJ2-7; TRBD1 matches at 10 bases. V shed 5 bases, J shed 6 bases, and the junction held 10 bases outside the gene matches. Germline V lookup: CDR1 SGHTA, CDR2 FQGNSA. The CDR3 runs to 15 residues. The CDR3 region is CASSKGQGIIGEQYF. The CDR3 DNA sequence: TGTGCCAGCAGCAAGGGACAGGGGATTATAGGCGAGCAGTACTTC.

The genes are TRBV29-1 and TRBJ2-7, with D tentatively TRBD2 (6 bases). V dropped 0 bases and J dropped 0 bases, with 12 bases sitting between them. The CDR3 spans 15 residues. Germline CDR1 reads SQVTM; CDR2 reads ANQGSEA. The CDR3 DNA follows: TGCAGCGTTGAAGATCTGGGGGGAAGCTCCTACGAGCAGTACTTC. Translation: CSVEDLGGSSYEQYF.

The chain links TRBV28 to TRBJ1-2; D perhaps matches TRBD1 (6 bases). The V gene lost 6 bases and the J gene lost 4 bases, with 15 bases spanning the gap. Germline lookup yields CDR1 MDHEN and CDR2 SYDVKM. The CDR3 spans 14 residues. The CDR3 DNA is TGTGCCAGCAGCCAAAGACAGGACCCCTATGGCTACACCTTC. Amino acids: CASSQRQDPYGYTF.

This clone was seen once. The V and J genes are TRBV6-1 and TRBJ2-7, with 7 nucleotides matching TRBD2. The V gene's germline CDR1 is MNHNS and CDR2 SASEGT. Losses at the gene ends were 2 bases for V and 3 bases for J; bases not matched to a gene: 7. CDR3 length: 15 amino acids. In nucleotides, the CDR3 is TGTGCCAGCAGTGAAATGTCTAGCGGAGGCTACGAGCAGTACTTC. It translates to CASSEMSSGGYEQYF.